This record concerns one T cell receptor beta chain sequence. Its antigen is currently not known. No much larger clone exists at a distance of one base, and base qualities are not known. This specimen belongs to a study of fetal regulatory T cell absence and autoimmunity (dated by TCRdb to 2017 to 2019). General notes on the study: Autoimmunity of the exocrine pancreas was seen in the IPEX patients even though clinical diabetes was absent.

Genomic DNA obtained from frozen pancreas tissue was processed for repertoire sequencing. Genomic DNA, about 1.9-3.1 ug, was extracted from umbilical cord blood or frozen pancreas using the DNeasy Blood and Tissue Kit. The germline V gene (reference sequence) yields MNHEY for CDR1 and SMNVEV for CDR2. There are 14 amino acids in the CDR3, from cysteine to phenylalanine inclusive. The DNA shown is the 42-base CDR3, in frame from base 1. V and J are truncated by 3 bases and 6 bases respectively, leaving an intervening sequence of 12 bases. TCRbeta CDR3 regions were amplified and barcoded by two-step multiplex PCR on the immunoSEQ human TCRbeta survey platform. Libraries were sequenced on Illumina instruments, with IgH sequenced in parallel from the same samples. As for the authors' bioinformatics: To remove PCR and sequencing errors, raw reads were filtered against IMGT V, D, J definitions and grouped with a nearest-neighbor algorithm. A clone was defined as an identical nucleotide sequence, and differential abundance between tissues was tested with a Fisher exact test for each clone using a pFDR threshold of p<0.01. A minimum inclusion filter of 10 in either sample excluded clones with frequencies too low for statistical inference. The immunoSEQ Analyzer was used for pairwise clonal comparisons, and IMGT tools were used to assess gene family usage. This is the immuneACCESS table as TCRdb keeps it, with only in-frame sequences that have V and J called. A part of the clones is gone; compared with another copy, unresolved V genes explain less than half, and the rest is unexplained. V and J calls and clone size follow that table, whereas D and trimming were derived from the DNA. Within this sample are approximately 94,000 clones, with 72% of them counted one time only. In total, the top ten clones hold roughly 2% of the sample.

What the study reported, not specific to this receptor: The oligoclonal enrichment was interpreted as support for antigen-driven autoimmunity in the pancreas before birth in IPEX syndrome. TRB gene family usage was found to be broadly similar between cord blood and pancreas and to resemble published neonatal and adult repertoires. Compared with cord blood, the pancreas TCR compartment showed significant oligoclonal enrichment, and some top clones were enriched more than 95-fold.

Recombination linked TRBV27 to TRBJ1-5, with no confident D gene call. Material: pancreas tissue. The receptor was derived from a male donor with IPEX syndrome. In nucleotide form, the sequence is TGTGCCAGCAGTTTGTCGCCCGGAGGTCAGCCCCAGCATTTT. Its product reads: CASSLSPGGQPQHF.